The T cell receptor beta chain described here comes from a study of shared clonotypes between healthy human individuals. Per the germline V gene, CDR1 is SGHRS and CDR2 is YFSETQ. The CDR3 spans 16 residues. V was cut by 1 base and J by 5 bases, with 17 bases left in between. Sequencing was performed with immunoSEQ multiplex PCR; in TCRdb, only in-frame clones are kept and a portion is missing. Of 450,000 to 550,000 clones in the sample, approximately 85% are singletons; the top ten hold 10% to 15%. The sequence was obtained from a woman in her forties in good health. Some clones in this sample may be carry-over from other donors' samples. The sample comprised PBMCs. The chain links TRBV5-1 to TRBJ2-3; a possible D gene is TRBD2 (5 bases). CDR3 in DNA: TGCGCCAGCAGCTTGATGCTAGGGCTAGCACAAGATACGCAGTATTTT. Amino acids: CASSLMLGLAQDTQYF. Full variable domain (missing parts from reference TRBV5-1 and TRBJ2-3): KAGVTQTPRYLIKTRGQQVTLSCSPISGHRSVSWYQQTPGQGLQFLFEYFSETQRNKGNFPGRFSGRQFSNSRSEMNVSTLELGDSALYLCASSLMLGLAQDTQYFGPGTRLTVL.